This TCR beta chain was recorded in a study of human T cells and chemical hapten exposure. V dropped 2 bases and J dropped 3; count of bases not matched to a gene: 1. Germline CDR1 SGHRS, CDR2 YFSETQ. There are 15 residues in the CDR3. What the library attached to individual cDNA molecules were unique molecular identifiers. Using its own MiXCR run on the reads, TCRdb lists one record per CDR3 protein. The sample lists 95,000 to 150,000 distinct CDR3 sequences, over 7.5% occurring once. RNA extraction used unfractionated whole blood as the source of total RNA. This chain uses TRBV5-1 with TRBJ2-5, with TRBD2 matching over 13 bases. Sequencing was performed on whole blood. This clonotype originated in a human donor in good health. Some clones in this sample may be carry-over from other donors' samples. Written as DNA, the CDR3 is TGCGCCAGCAGCTTCGGACTAGCGGGGGAAGAGACCCAGTACTTC. It is translated as CASSFGLAGEETQYF.